Following are 23 T cell receptor beta chains from one sample sequenced in a study of blood T cell repertoires in COVID-19. The protocol was immunoSEQ multiplex PCR, while the TCRdb copy is restricted to in-frame clones and leaves out a portion. Of 430,000 or so clones listed, 88% are singletons. The material sequenced was PBMCs or T cells enriched from blood (not recorded which). Receptors originate from a woman in her thirties or forties who had recovered from COVID-19.

This sequence joins TRBV28 and TRBJ1-1; D not resolved. The CDR3 loop spans 16 amino acids. Germline-derived CDR1 and CDR2 are MDHEN and SYDVKM. The V and J ends lost 2 bases and 0 bases respectively, with 13 bases between them. CDR3 DNA sequence: TGTGCCAGCAGTTTACGGGATCCGTACATGAACACTGAAGCTTTCTTT. Its protein is CASSLRDPYMNTEAFF. The full variable domain, rest sourced from reference TRBV28 and TRBJ1-1, is DVKVTQSSRYLVKRTGEKVFLECVQDMDHENMFWYRQDPGLGLRLIYFSYDVKMKEKGDIPEGYSVSREKKERFSLILESASTNQTSMYLCASSLRDPYMNTEAFFGQGTRLTVV.

This sequence joins TRBV6-6 and TRBJ2-2; 8 bases agree with TRBD1. The trim removed 10 bases at V and 7 bases at J, leaving 14 bases unmatched. Germline V lookup: CDR1 MNHNY, CDR2 SVGAGI (reference sequence). The CDR3 spans 15 residues. The CDR3 loop is CATHPEQGVSGELFF. The CDR3 DNA sequence: TGTGCCACCCACCCCGAACAGGGGGTTAGCGGGGAGCTGTTTTTT.

Concerning this clone: In the same sample, other DNA sequences code for this CDR3. This rearrangement joins TRBV29-1 to TRBJ2-5; no reliable D call. CDR1 is SQVTM and CDR2 is ANQGSEA in the germline V gene. V gave up 2 bases and J gave up 2 bases, with 6 bases separating them. This CDR3 spans 12 amino acids. The CDR3 DNA follows: TGCAGCGTTGAACAACGGCAAGAGACCCAGTACTTC. This encodes CSVEQRQETQYF.

The rearrangement links TRBV9 to TRBJ2-5; 10 positions match TRBD2. The CDR3 contains 14 residues. Germline assignment: CDR1 SGDLS and CDR2 YYNGEE. J was trimmed by 3 bases and V by 3 bases; bases with no gene match: 2. The CDR3 DNA is TGTGCCAGCAGCGCTAGCGGGAGAAAAGAGACCCAGTACTTC. Translating gives CASSASGRKETQYF.

The chain recombines TRBV6-2 or TRBV6-3 with TRBJ2-2, with 13 bases identical to TRBD2. The CDR3 covers 16 residues. With 4 bases clipped from V and 5 bases from J, the junction kept 4 bases outside the gene matches. Germline V gene lookup returns CDR1 MNHEY and CDR2 SVGEGT. The CDR3 nucleotides are TGTGCCAGCAGTTTGGGACTAGCGGGACCGACCGGGGAGCTGTTTTTT. Residues: CASSLGLAGPTGELFF.

J is TRBJ1-1 and V is TRBV3-1 (or the pseudogene TRBV3-2), with D unresolved. Germline V gives CDR1 LGHDT, CDR2 YNNKEL (reference sequence). Trimming left V 4 bases short and J 1 base short, with 13 bases between. The CDR3 length is 15 residues. CDR3 bases: TGTGCCAGCAGCCCGTTGGGAGGGCGGAACACTGAAGCTTTCTTT. Residues: CASSPLGGRNTEAFF.

The chain couples TRBV25-1 to TRBJ2-1, with 10 bases that match TRBD1. Losses at the gene ends were 1 base for V and 4 bases for J; bases not matched to a gene: 4. Germline CDR1 and CDR2: MGHDK and SYGVNS. This CDR3 contains 16 residues. The CDR3 bases are TGTGCCAGCAGTGAATCCGGGACAGGGGATTACAATGAGCAGTTCTTC. Residues: CASSESGTGDYNEQFF.

The CDR3 DNA reads as TGTGCCAGCAGCCCAACTCCGGGACAGGGAATTGGCGAGCAGTACTTC. Its translation: CASSPTPGQGIGEQYF. The chain combines TRBV4-2 with TRBJ2-7, with 9 bases aligning to TRBD1. The CDR3 consists of 16 residues. Germline CDR1 reads LGHNA; CDR2 reads YNFKEQ. Losses at the gene ends were 4 bases for V and 6 bases for J; bases not matched to a gene: 13.

The gene calls are TRBV29-1 and TRBJ2-1, with D perhaps TRBD2 (6 bases). Germline loops: CDR1 SQVTM, CDR2 ANQGSEA. Trimming left V 5 bases short and J 0 bases short, with 14 bases between. The length of the CDR3 is 15 residues. The CDR3 spells CSVLGGASSYNEQFF. CDR3 nucleotide sequence: TGCAGCGTTTTGGGCGGGGCTAGCTCCTACAATGAGCAGTTCTTC.

The chain uses TRBV4-1 and TRBJ2-7, with D maybe TRBD2 (6 bases). The CDR3 has 14 amino acids. Per the germline V gene, CDR1 is MGHRA and CDR2 is YSYEKL. V was clipped by 0 bases and J by 2 bases, with 8 bases between them. The CDR3 DNA reads as TGCGCCAGCAGCCAAGATAGCGGTACCTACGAGCAGTACTTC. This codes for CASSQDSGTYEQYF.

This chain uses TRBV5-1 with TRBJ1-4; weak D call: TRBD1 (5 bases). The CDR3 contains 14 residues. V was trimmed by 4 bases and J by 8 bases, leaving 15 bases between them. The germline V gene has CDR1 SGHRS and CDR2 YFSETQ. CDR3 sequence reads: CASSPGGQGEKLFF. DNA of the CDR3: TGCGCCAGCAGCCCGGGGGGTCAAGGAGAAAAACTGTTTTTT.

The rearrangement joins TRBV5-1 to TRBJ2-2, with TRBD2 as a possible D gene (6 bases). Germline CDR1 SGHRS, CDR2 YFSETQ. V shed 4 bases and J shed 2 bases, with 15 bases lying between them. The CDR3 spans 16 residues. This chain's CDR3 is CASSPGGGENTGELFF. CDR3 sequence (DNA): TGCGCCAGCAGCCCCGGGGGAGGTGAAAACACCGGGGAGCTGTTTTTT.

V gene TRBV5-1 combines with J gene TRBJ2-2, with D possibly being TRBD2 (6 bases). Looked up from germline, CDR1 is SGHRS and CDR2 is YFSETQ. The CDR3 runs to 16 residues. V gave up 1 base and J gave up 8 bases, with 18 bases separating them. This CDR3 is CASSLLSTAGSGELFF. The CDR3, as DNA: TGCGCCAGCAGCTTGTTATCAACCGCGGGGTCTGGGGAGCTGTTTTTT. The full variable domain, its missing parts supplied by reference TRBV5-1 and TRBJ2-2, is KAGVTQTPRYLIKTRGQQVTLSCSPISGHRSVSWYQQTPGQGLQFLFEYFSETQRNKGNFPGRFSGRQFSNSRSEMNVSTLELGDSALYLCASSLLSTAGSGELFFGEGSRLTVL.

The chain employs TRBV24-1 and TRBJ1-5, with a possible D match to TRBD1 (5 bases). The V end lost 3 bases, the J end lost 3 bases, and 8 bases lay between the germline ends. CDR3 length equals 14 residues. Germline V CDR1 and CDR2: KGHDR, SFDVKD. CDR3 coding DNA: TGTGCCACCAGTGATGACAGACTCAATCAGCCCCAGCATTTT. Residues: CATSDDRLNQPQHF.

This clone appeared a few times. The chain links TRBV6-5 to TRBJ2-7; 9 nucleotides align to TRBD2. The CDR3 has 15 amino acids. CDR1 is MNHEY and CDR2 is SVGAGI in the germline V gene. J lost 2 bases, V lost 4 bases, and 6 bases had no gene match. Written as DNA, the CDR3 is TGTGCCAGCAGTTGGGGTCTAGCGGGAACCTACGAGCAGTACTTC. This encodes CASSWGLAGTYEQYF.

The sample holds one count of this clone. This sequence joins TRBV11-3 and TRBJ1-1; weak D call: TRBD1 (5 bases). This CDR3 contains 14 residues. V was clipped by 0 bases and J by 11 bases, with 16 bases between them. Looked up from germline, CDR1 is SGHNT and CDR2 is YENEEA. The CDR3 sequence: CASSLDRSSGWAFF. The CDR3 DNA follows: TGTGCCAGCAGCTTAGATCGGTCGTCAGGGTGGGCTTTCTTT.

J is TRBJ2-2 and V is TRBV9; 8 nucleotides align to TRBD2. The V and J ends lost 0 bases and 6 bases, in that order; junction bases with no gene match: 4. Looked up from germline, CDR1 is SGDLS and CDR2 is YYNGEE. CDR3 length: 15 residues. The DNA of the CDR3 is TGTGCCAGCAGCGTAGAACTAGCGGTGTCCGGGGAGCTGTTTTTT. This codes for CASSVELAVSGELFF.

The V and J genes are TRBV24-1 and TRBJ2-2; D is ambiguous. V shed 5 bases and J shed 3 bases, with 18 bases lying between them. The CDR3 extends over 17 amino acids. Germline-derived CDR1 and CDR2 are KGHDR and SFDVKD. CDR3 DNA sequence: TGTGCCACCAGTGCCCCCCCGGGTCTACCCCACACCGGGGAGCTGTTTTTT. This codes for CATSAPPGLPHTGELFF.

This chain uses TRBV19 with TRBJ1-1, with 7 bases that match TRBD1. This CDR3 has 18 residues. The V gene end was trimmed by 6 bases and the J gene end by 0 bases; junction bases not matched to a gene: 16. Germline assignment: CDR1 LNHDA and CDR2 SQIVND (reference sequence). DNA for the CDR3: TGTGCCAGTAGATCGGAGACAGGGCCTTACCTAATGAACACTGAAGCTTTCTTT. It yields the protein CASRSETGPYLMNTEAFF.

On this clone itself: The sample carries other DNA sequences with the same CDR3. This chain uses TRBV27 with TRBJ2-1, with 8 positions matching TRBD2. CDR1 is MNHEY, CDR2 SMNVEV, per germline (reference sequence). The CDR3 is 14 residues long. J was trimmed by 3 bases and V by 5 bases; bases with no gene match: 3. CDR3 nucleotides: TGTGCCAGCAGTCTAGCGGGCAGCTACAATGAGCAGTTCTTC. Amino acid sequence: CASSLAGSYNEQFF.

The J gene is TRBJ1-6, the V gene TRBV7-2; no definite D call. V was cut by 5 bases and J by 5 bases, with 10 bases left in between. The CDR3 consists of 14 residues. In germline, CDR1 is SGHTA, CDR2 FQGNSA. CDR3 loop: CASSIVSDNSPLHF. CDR3 in DNA: TGTGCCAGCAGCATAGTGAGTGATAATTCACCCCTCCACTTT.

CDR3 nucleotides: TGTGCCAGCAGCCTAGGAGGAAACATTCAGTACTTC. It yields the protein CASSLGGNIQYF. V gene TRBV12-3 or TRBV12-4 combines with J gene TRBJ2-4; TRBD2 is a possible D gene (5 bases). The CDR3 length is 12 residues. Trimming left V 6 bases short and J 6 bases short, with 9 bases between.

The CDR3 DNA sequence: TGTGCCAGCAGCCAGGGCACCAGGAGCAATCAGCCCCAGCATTTT. Its translation: CASSQGTRSNQPQHF. The V gene is TRBV9, the J gene TRBJ1-5, with TRBD1 as a possible D gene (5 bases). Germline assignment: CDR1 SGDLS and CDR2 YYNGEE. The CDR3 has 15 residues. V lost 4 bases and J lost 1, with 12 bases in between.